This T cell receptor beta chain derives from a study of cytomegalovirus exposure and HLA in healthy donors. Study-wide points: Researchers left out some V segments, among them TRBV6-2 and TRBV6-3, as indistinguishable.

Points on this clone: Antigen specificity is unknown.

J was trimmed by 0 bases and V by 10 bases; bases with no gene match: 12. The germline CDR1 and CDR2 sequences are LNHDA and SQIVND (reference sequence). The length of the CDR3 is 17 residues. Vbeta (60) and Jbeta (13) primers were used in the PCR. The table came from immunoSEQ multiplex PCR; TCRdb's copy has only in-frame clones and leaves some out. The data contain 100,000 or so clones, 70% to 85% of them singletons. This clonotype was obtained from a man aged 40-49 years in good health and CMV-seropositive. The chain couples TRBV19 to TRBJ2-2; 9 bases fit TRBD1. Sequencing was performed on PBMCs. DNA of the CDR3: TGTGCCACCCGACCATTGGGGACAGGGACGAACACCGGGGAGCTGTTTTTT. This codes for CATRPLGTGTNTGELFF.